A selection of T cell receptor beta chains follows, all from one sample in a study of stem cell transplantation in POMP-related autoinflammatory disease. Clones were read by immunoSEQ multiplex PCR, and TCRdb kept only the in-frame ones, dropping some. The sample has fewer than 30,000 clones; 82% are singletons. The sequencing used CD4+ T cells from PBMCs, collected before stem cell transplantation. These receptors were obtained from a human donor with POMP-related autoinflammation and immune dysregulation (PRAID). Each CDR3 is given with its conserved first and last residue. The D gene is left open where the match is weak. Rows give clone size only sometimes, using once, few, many, or a class for an expanded clone.

TRBD2	NA	TRBV7-2	TRBJ2-1	CASSRYPRGLVAYEQFF	TGTGCCAGCAGCCGGTACCCTAGGGGACTAGTGGCCTATGAGCAGTTCTTC
TRBD1	NA	TRBV30	TRBJ1-5	CAWSVRTGPLNNQPQHF	TGTGCCTGGAGTGTAAGGACAGGGCCCCTAAACAATCAGCCCCAGCATTTT
NA	NA	TRBV19	TRBJ2-3	CASSIGRAQETRGDTQYF	TGTGCCAGTAGTATTGGGAGAGCTCAGGAGACACGGGGGGATACGCAGTATTTT
TRBD2	NA	TRBV7-9	TRBJ2-1	CASSPGLAENNEQFF	TGTGCCAGCAGCCCGGGACTAGCGGAGAACAATGAGCAGTTCTTC
TRBD1	NA	TRBV5-1	TRBJ1-1	CASSVGTVTLNTEAFF	TGCGCCAGCAGCGTAGGGACAGTCACTTTGAACACTGAAGCTTTCTTT
TRBD1	NA	TRBV5-1	TRBJ1-3	CASSLDGRQGFSGNTIYF	TGCGCCAGCAGCTTGGATGGGCGACAGGGCTTCTCTGGAAACACCATATATTTT
TRBD1	NA	TRBV29-1	TRBJ2-3	CSVEESGGAEDTQYF	TGCAGCGTTGAAGAGTCAGGGGGCGCCGAAGATACGCAGTATTTT
TRBD1	NA	TRBV11-3	TRBJ1-2	CASSGDRGDGYTF	TGTGCCAGCAGCGGGGACAGGGGGGATGGCTACACCTTC
NA	NA	TRBV9	TRBJ2-2	CASSASTGELFF	TGTGCCAGCAGCGCATCCACCGGGGAGCTGTTTTTT
NA	NA	TRBV7-9	TRBJ1-6	CASNRDNSPLHF	TGTGCCAGCAACAGGGACAATTCACCCCTCCACTTT
NA	NA	TRBV25-1	TRBJ1-2	CASSESGKYGYTF	TGTGCCAGCAGTGAATCCGGGAAGTATGGCTACACCTTC
TRBD1	NA	TRBV9	TRBJ1-3	CASSHPPSTGGTGNTIYF	TGTGCCAGCAGCCACCCCCCCTCAACAGGGGGCACTGGAAACACCATATATTTT
NA	NA	TRBV4-2	TRBJ2-6	CASSQVPGRTSGANVLTF	TGTGCCAGCAGCCAGGTACCGGGTCGTACATCTGGGGCCAACGTCCTGACTTTC
NA	NA	TRBV2	TRBJ2-7	CASKVWGTYEQYF	TGTGCCAGCAAGGTATGGGGCACCTACGAGCAGTACTTC
TRBD1	NA	TRBV28	TRBJ2-7	CASITGQWAQDYEQYF	TGTGCCAGCATTACGGGACAGTGGGCACAAGACTACGAGCAGTACTTC
NA	NA	TRBV27	TRBJ1-1	CATQGTLDHTEAFF	TGTGCCACGCAGGGGACTTTAGATCACACTGAAGCTTTCTTT
TRBD2	NA	TRBV25-1	TRBJ2-7	CASGSGRASEQYF	TGTGCCAGCGGCTCCGGGAGGGCCAGTGAGCAGTACTTC
TRBD2	NA	TRBV10-3	TRBJ2-5	CAMSGGLQETQYF	TGTGCCATGAGCGGGGGACTGCAAGAGACCCAGTACTTC
TRBD1	NA	TRBV29-1	TRBJ1-1	CSGGQMDTEAFF	TGCAGCGGGGGACAGATGGACACTGAAGCTTTCTTT
NA	NA	TRBV5-1	TRBJ1-2	CASSMGESPMNYGYTF	TGCGCCAGCAGCATGGGTGAATCACCCATGAACTATGGCTACACCTTC
NA	NA	TRBV27	TRBJ1-2	CASSLSGRNFYGYTF	TGTGCCAGCAGTTTATCCGGCAGAAACTTCTATGGCTACACCTTC
NA	NA	TRBV30	TRBJ2-2	CALRPSWSGELFF	TGTGCTTTGCGGCCCTCCTGGTCCGGGGAGCTGTTTTTT
NA	once	TRBV6-5	TRBJ1-2	CASSYELDYGYTF	TGTGCCAGCAGTTACGAGCTTGACTATGGCTACACCTTC
TRBD1	NA	TRBV7-2	TRBJ1-2	CASSLERTGMSGYTF	TGTGCCAGCAGCTTAGAGAGGACAGGGATGTCCGGCTACACCTTC
NA	NA	TRBV2	TRBJ2-7	CASSGLEGVEQYF	TGTGCCAGCAGTGGTCTGGAGGGAGTCGAGCAGTACTTC